This T cell receptor (beta chain) was sequenced during a study of blood T cell repertoires in COVID-19. The overall study: The samples span acute and convalescent COVID-19 from the United States, Italy and Spain.

This clone has a single count. In Seattle, patients joined the study during active infection and were tracked longitudinally. In the original analysis: It was from reference gene primer amplification that nucleated cell counts were estimated. Only in-frame clones appear in the TCRdb table, and some are missing; sequencing was by immunoSEQ multiplex PCR. V and J calls plus clone size are reproduced from that table; the DNA served to infer D and trimming. The profile shows 95,000 to 150,000 clones, approximately 74% of them singletons. This CDR3 spans 17 amino acids. Unmatched junction bases numbered 12, after V lost 2 bases and J lost 4 bases. Germline CDR1 SGHTA, CDR2 FQGNSA.

What was sequenced was peripheral blood. The TCR sequence derives from a man older than 75 with COVID-19, enrolled during active disease. The chain couples TRBV7-2 to TRBJ2-3, with TRBD1 matching 7 bases. In nucleotides, the CDR3 is TGTGCCAGCAGCTTACGATCCCCAGGGGGAAACCCAGATACGCAGTATTTT. Encoded protein: CASSLRSPGGNPDTQYF. Combining the CDR3 with reference TRBV7-2 and TRBJ2-3 gives the whole variable domain GAGVSQSPSNKVTEKGKDVELRCDPISGHTALYWYRQSLGQGLEFLIYFQGNSAPDKSGLPSDRFSAERTGGSVSTLTIQRTQQEDSAVYLCASSLRSPGGNPDTQYFGPGTRLTVL.